This entry describes one TCR beta chain. Followed longitudinally, the Seattle patients had been enrolled during active infection. In the source study's methods: From reference gene primer amplification, estimates of nucleated cell counts were derived. The protocol was immunoSEQ multiplex PCR, while the TCRdb copy is restricted to in-frame clones and leaves out a portion. V and J calls and clone size follow that table, whereas D and trimming were derived from the DNA. The sample lists 120,000 to 150,000 clones, 85% to 90% seen once, with about an eighth in the top ten. These data belong to a study of blood T cell repertoires in COVID-19. Study-wide context: PBMCs, B-cell-depleted T cells, or T cells were the source of the cDNA or gDNA that made up the material.

Germline-derived CDR1 and CDR2 are KGHDR and SFDVKD. V lost 9 bases and J lost 0, with 29 bases in between. The CDR3 runs 20 residues. The material sequenced was peripheral blood. This sequence joins TRBV24-1 and TRBJ2-1; a weak D match, TRBD1 (6 bases). The sequence was collected from a man aged 18-30 years with COVID-19, enrolled during active disease. Here the CDR3 reads CATGPGTTRVAPSSYNEQFF. CDR3 in DNA: TGTGCCACCGGACCCGGGACAACCCGGGTCGCCCCAAGCTCCTACAATGAGCAGTTCTTC.